This T cell receptor beta chain emerged from a study of blood T cells in healthy people across ages. It was with a sample-barcoded 5' primer and a J-beta primer mix that a second PCR of about 6 to 11 cycles was run. One entry per CDR3 protein, called by TCRdb with MiXCR from the 5' RACE reads. The sample consists of hundreds of thousands of distinct CDR3 sequences, more than 45% of them appearing once. Sequencing was performed on blood. The sequence was collected from a man aged 30 to 45 in good health.

CDR3 protein: CASSEPQGIPYNEQFF. For the CDR3, the DNA is TGTGCCAGCAGCGAACCCCAAGGAATCCCTTACAATGAGCAGTTCTTC. The chain combines TRBV9 with TRBJ2-1, with D hard to call. Looked up from germline, CDR1 is SGDLS and CDR2 is YYNGEE. Trimming removed 3 bases at V and 4 bases at J, with 17 bases between. The CDR3 sequence is 16 residues long. Full variable domain (remainder filled in from reference TRBV9 and TRBJ2-1): DSGVTQTPKHLITATGQRVTLRCSPRSGDLSVYWYQQSLDQGLQFLIQYYNGEERAKGNILERFSAQQFPDLHSELNLSSLELGDSALYFCASSEPQGIPYNEQFFGPGTRLTVL.